These 31 T cell receptor beta chains came from one sample sequenced in a study of blood T cell repertoires in COVID-19. Sequencing was performed with immunoSEQ multiplex PCR; in TCRdb, only in-frame clones are kept and a portion is missing. The table includes under 150,000 clones, over 75% detected once. Sequences were obtained from PBMCs or T cells enriched from blood (not recorded which). The receptor set was obtained from a man aged 50-60 years in a cohort exposed to, infected with or recovered from COVID-19 (not recorded which).

The J gene is TRBJ1-4, the V gene TRBV30; 10 bases fit TRBD1. The ends lost 6 bases at V and 5 bases at J; junction bases unmatched: 6. Germline V lookup: CDR1 GTSNPN, CDR2 SVGIG (reference sequence). This CDR3 has 14 amino acids. The CDR3 nucleotides read TGTGCCTGCCCCGGGACAGGGGAAAATGAAAAACTGTTTTTT. Residues: CACPGTGENEKLFF.

The chain recombines TRBV3-1 (or the pseudogene TRBV3-2) with TRBJ2-6, with a weak D call TRBD1 (5 bases). From germline, CDR1 is LGHDT and CDR2 YNNKEL (reference sequence). V was trimmed by 7 bases and J by 0 bases, leaving 16 bases between them. The CDR3 length is 17 residues. CDR3 residues: CASNIGKGNSGANVLTF. CDR3 DNA: TGTGCCAGCAATATTGGCAAGGGGAACTCTGGGGCCAACGTCCTGACTTTC.

V and J are TRBV27 and TRBJ2-7, with no clear D. CDR3 size: 14 residues. CDR1 and CDR2 from the germline V gene are MNHEY and SMNVEV (reference sequence). V was shortened by 6 bases and J by 0 bases, with 12 bases between the two germline ends. CDR3 residues: CASREYRSSYEQYF. Written as DNA, the CDR3 is TGTGCCAGCAGGGAATATAGGAGCTCCTACGAGCAGTACTTC.

The CDR3 loop is CASSLGGSSYGYTF. The CDR3 DNA reads as TGTGCCAGCAGCCTGGGAGGCAGCTCCTATGGCTACACCTTC. The genes are TRBV7-9 and TRBJ1-2; D ambiguous. Germline V CDR1 and CDR2: SEHNR, FQNEAQ (reference sequence). The CDR3 length is 14 residues. V lost 5 bases and J 4 bases, leaving 14 bases between the germline ends.

The V and J genes are TRBV29-1 and TRBJ1-5, with a possible D match to TRBD1 (5 bases). This CDR3 comprises 12 residues. Germline CDR1 SQVTM, CDR2 ANQGSEA. Trimming left V 4 bases short and J 4 bases short, with 8 bases between. CDR3 bases: TGCAGCGTTGGACAGTCAAATCAGCCCCAGCATTTT. As protein: CSVGQSNQPQHF.

V and J are TRBV5-6 and TRBJ2-7; TRBD2 aligns across 8 bases. CDR1 is SGHDT, CDR2 YYEEEE, per germline. The CDR3 has 16 residues. J gave up 2 bases and V 2 bases, and 9 bases lay outside the gene matches. CDR3 loop: CASSFIGLAVTYEQYF. The CDR3 bases are TGTGCCAGCAGCTTTATAGGACTAGCTGTCACCTACGAGCAGTACTTC. The complete variable domain, with remaining parts taken from reference TRBV5-6 and TRBJ2-7, reads DAGVTQSPTHLIKTRGQQVTLRCSPKSGHDTVSWYQQALGQGPQFIFQYYEEEERQRGNFPDRFSGHQFPNYSSELNVNALLLGDSALYLCASSFIGLAVTYEQYFGPGTRLTVT.

The V gene is TRBV24-1, the J gene TRBJ2-5; D is possibly TRBD2 (5 bases). Trimming removed 4 bases from V and 1 base from J, with 9 bases in between. The CDR3 has 14 residues. Germline assignment: CDR1 KGHDR and CDR2 SFDVKD. CDR3 nucleotides: TGTGCCACCAGTGACCCAGCGGCCCAAGAGACCCAGTACTTC. Translation gives CATSDPAAQETQYF.

This clone was observed once. This rearrangement joins TRBV3-1 (or the pseudogene TRBV3-2) to TRBJ2-1; D remains ambiguous. The CDR3 has 15 residues. V was shortened by 1 base and J by 2 bases, with 9 bases between the two germline ends. The V gene's germline CDR1 is LGHDT and CDR2 YNNKEL (reference sequence). The CDR3 region is CASSQVRSTYNEQFF. The CDR3 DNA reads TGTGCCAGCAGCCAAGTGCGGAGTACCTACAATGAGCAGTTCTTC.

The CDR3 sequence: CASSLGLTYEQYF. Here the CDR3 DNA reads TGTGCCAGCAGCTTGGGACTCACCTACGAGCAGTACTTC. The rearrangement uses TRBV5-6 and TRBJ2-7; D unresolved. V lost 0 bases and J 2 bases, leaving 6 bases between the germline ends. The CDR3 loop spans 13 amino acids. CDR1 is SGHDT, CDR2 YYEEEE, per germline.

The rearrangement links TRBV9 to TRBJ1-2, with 7 bases fitting TRBD1. The V segment lost 0 bases and the J segment 4 bases; nucleotides outside the gene matches: 6. This CDR3 has 15 amino acids. Germline V CDR1 and CDR2: SGDLS, YYNGEE. This chain's CDR3 is CASSVVAGGLYGYTF. CDR3 sequence (DNA): TGTGCCAGCAGCGTAGTGGCAGGGGGACTCTATGGCTACACCTTC.

The gene calls are TRBV27 and TRBJ1-2; D unclear. The germline V gene has CDR1 MNHEY and CDR2 SMNVEV (reference sequence). The CDR3 consists of 13 residues. Trimming left V 3 bases short and J 5 bases short, with 10 bases between. CDR3 amino acids: CASSFAGEYGYTF. For the CDR3, the DNA is TGTGCCAGCAGTTTTGCCGGGGAATATGGCTACACCTTC.

The chain employs TRBV10-3 and TRBJ2-2; D is undetermined. Germline lookup yields CDR1 ENHRY and CDR2 SYGVKD. Deletions cut 6 bases from V and 0 bases from J, with 14 bases between. This CDR3 has 16 amino acids. The CDR3 DNA is TGTGCCATCAGCGCAGTCGCGGTAGCGAACACCGGGGAGCTGTTTTTT. Translated: CAISAVAVANTGELFF.

This rearrangement joins TRBV19 to TRBJ1-2; no clear D. With 3 bases removed from V and 8 bases from J, the gap between germline ends came to 19 bases. In germline, CDR1 is LNHDA, CDR2 SQIVND (reference sequence). The CDR3 totals 15 residues. The CDR3 protein is CASSIQGLIPAGYTF. The CDR3 nucleotides read TGTGCCAGTAGTATCCAAGGCCTTATCCCAGCGGGCTACACCTTC.

This chain joins TRBV9 and TRBJ2-1, with 12 bases lining up with TRBD2. Germline trimming cut 4 bases from V and 5 bases from J; bases unmatched to any gene: 7. Germline V gene lookup returns CDR1 SGDLS and CDR2 YYNGEE. The CDR3 spans 16 residues. This CDR3 reads CASSSRLAGDHNEQFF. The CDR3 DNA is TGTGCCAGCAGCTCAAGACTAGCGGGAGACCACAATGAGCAGTTCTTC.

The chain links TRBV12-5 to TRBJ2-2, with TRBD2 matching 10 bases. V shed 0 bases, J shed 0 bases, and the junction held 13 bases outside the gene matches. Germline CDR1 is LGHNT and CDR2 is FRNRAP. The CDR3 runs 21 residues. The CDR3 loop reads CASGLVRISGGPDPNTGELFF. The CDR3 DNA reads as TGTGCTAGTGGTTTGGTAAGGATTAGCGGGGGGCCCGACCCGAACACCGGGGAGCTGTTTTTT.

V and J are TRBV7-9 and TRBJ2-7; a possible D gene is TRBD1 (5 bases). This CDR3 contains 14 residues. The germline V gene encodes CDR1 SEHNR and CDR2 FQNEAQ (reference sequence). V was trimmed by 5 bases and J by 3 bases, leaving 14 bases between them. DNA of the CDR3: TGTGCCAGCAGCCTGCAGACAGAGAGCTACGAGCAGTACTTC. Translation gives CASSLQTESYEQYF.

The CDR3 loop is CASSLVPHTNSPLHF. CDR3 in DNA: TGTGCCAGCAGCTTAGTCCCTCACACCAATTCACCCCTCCACTTT. The chain employs TRBV7-9 and TRBJ1-6; no reliable D call. Germline lookup yields CDR1 SEHNR and CDR2 FQNEAQ (reference sequence). Deletions cut 1 base from V and 7 bases from J, with 11 bases between. The CDR3 is 15 amino acids.

CDR3 loop: CASSYVPDSSAAFF. The CDR3 nucleotides are TGTGCCAGCAGTTACGTCCCCGACTCGTCCGCAGCTTTCTTT. The chain employs TRBV6-5 and TRBJ1-1; no definite D call. CDR3 length: 14 amino acids. V was trimmed by 2 bases and J by 10 bases, leaving 17 bases between them. Germline-derived CDR1 and CDR2 are MNHEY and SVGAGI.

This chain joins TRBV5-1 and TRBJ2-7; 10 bases line up with TRBD1. Unmatched junction bases numbered 7, after V lost 0 bases and J lost 7 bases. Germline lookup yields CDR1 SGHRS and CDR2 YFSETQ. The CDR3 spans 15 residues. The CDR3 DNA is TGCGCCAGCAGCTTGGTCGGGACAGGGGACTATGAGCAGTACTTC. It yields the protein CASSLVGTGDYEQYF. Looking up the rest from reference TRBV5-1 and TRBJ2-7 gives the full variable domain: KAGVTQTPRYLIKTRGQQVTLSCSPISGHRSVSWYQQTPGQGLQFLFEYFSETQRNKGNFPGRFSGRQFSNSRSEMNVSTLELGDSALYLCASSLVGTGDYEQYFGPGTRLTVT.

Remarks on this clone: This sample includes further DNA sequences coding for the same CDR3. V is TRBV5-1 and J is TRBJ2-5, with a tentative D call TRBD2 (6 bases). Trimming cost V 2 bases and J 1 base, with 15 bases left between them. CDR3 length: 16 amino acids. Germline V gene lookup returns CDR1 SGHRS and CDR2 YFSETQ. CDR3 sequence reads: CASSLVGSGAQETQYF. DNA of the CDR3: TGCGCCAGCAGCTTAGTTGGTAGCGGAGCCCAAGAGACCCAGTACTTC.

CDR3 amino acids: CASSGWGQGLWATEAFF. In DNA form, the CDR3 reads TGTGCCAGCAGTGGTTGGGGACAGGGGCTGTGGGCCACTGAAGCTTTCTTT. The genes are TRBV25-1 and TRBJ1-1; TRBD1 matches 10 bases. CDR3 length: 17 residues. The germline CDR1 and CDR2 sequences are MGHDK and SYGVNS. Trimming took 4 bases from V and 4 from J; bases not matched to a gene: 12.

The rearrangement joins TRBV13 to TRBJ1-5; perhaps TRBD1 as D (5 bases). CDR3 size: 13 residues. Germline V CDR1 and CDR2: PRHDT, FYEKMQ (reference sequence). Trimming took off 5 bases at V and 2 bases at J, with 7 bases between the two ends. CDR3 residues: CASSGGGNQPQHF. DNA for the CDR3: TGTGCCAGCAGCGGGGGGGGCAATCAGCCCCAGCATTTT.

J is TRBJ1-1 and V is TRBV6-5; D gene uncertain. Germline CDR1 reads MNHEY; CDR2 reads SVGAGI. Trimming took 6 bases from V and 10 from J, leaving 15 bases between them. This CDR3 has 12 amino acids. In DNA form, the CDR3 reads TGTGCCAGCAGCCACCCCGGGGAACCAGCTTTCTTT. Protein product: CASSHPGEPAFF.

This chain joins TRBV19 and TRBJ2-2; a weak D match, TRBD2 (5 bases). CDR3 length equals 14 residues. In germline, CDR1 is LNHDA, CDR2 SQIVND (reference sequence). The CDR3 reads CAARPPRDTGELFF. The CDR3 DNA is TGTGCAGCCCGCCCGCCGCGGGACACCGGGGAGCTGTTTTTT.

V gene TRBV11-2 combines with J gene TRBJ2-7; 7 bases map to TRBD2. The trim removed 1 base at V and 6 bases at J, leaving 6 bases unmatched. Germline V lookup: CDR1 SGHAT, CDR2 FQNNGV. This CDR3 spans 14 amino acids. The CDR3: CASSLGGGSGEQYF. CDR3 bases: TGTGCCAGCAGCTTAGGGGGCGGGAGTGGCGAGCAGTACTTC.

This clone was detected once. The V gene is TRBV7-2, the J gene TRBJ1-2; 12 nucleotides match TRBD1. Germline CDR1 SGHTA, CDR2 FQGNSA. Trimming took 7 bases from V and 4 from J; bases not matched to a gene: 13. This CDR3 contains 17 residues. The CDR3 reads CASTLHWDRGHVYGYTF. As DNA, the CDR3 is TGTGCCAGCACCCTACATTGGGACAGGGGGCATGTCTATGGCTACACCTTC.

This clone was recorded only once. The CDR3 DNA follows: TGCGCCAGCAGCTTTCAGGGGCAGGCTTTCTTT. Its translation is CASSFQGQAFF. The rearrangement links TRBV5-1 to TRBJ1-1, with a possible D match to TRBD1 (6 bases). CDR3 size: 11 residues. Trimming shortened V by 2 bases and J by 11 bases, and 10 bases separated the two germline ends. Germline values: CDR1 SGHRS, CDR2 YFSETQ.

The chain couples TRBV9 to TRBJ1-2, with D perhaps TRBD1 (6 bases). The V gene's germline CDR1 is SGDLS and CDR2 YYNGEE. The CDR3 is 15 amino acids. V shed 4 bases and J shed 0 bases, with 13 bases lying between them. In nucleotides, the CDR3 is TGTGCCAGCAGCCCTCGGACAGCTTCTAACTATGGCTACACCTTC. This translates into CASSPRTASNYGYTF.

This clone was seen just once. The genes are TRBV9 and TRBJ1-4; tentatively, D is TRBD1 (5 bases). Trimming cost V 3 bases and J 8 bases, with 17 bases left between them. This CDR3 is built from 15 residues. The V gene's germline CDR1 is SGDLS and CDR2 YYNGEE. CDR3 residues: CASSGGSGAGEKLFF. The CDR3 DNA reads TGTGCCAGCAGCGGGGGTTCCGGGGCGGGGGAAAAACTGTTTTTT.

This chain uses TRBV2 with TRBJ2-3; TRBD1 aligns across 7 bases. Germline values: CDR1 SNHLY, CDR2 FYNNEI. The CDR3 is 14 residues long. V dropped 7 bases and J dropped 2; count of bases not matched to a gene: 6. The CDR3 nucleotides are TGTGCCAGCATCCCCGACAGGGCCACAGATACGCAGTATTTT. It yields the protein CASIPDRATDTQYF.

CDR3 in DNA: TGCGCCAGCAGCTTGGGACAGGGGGCTTACACAGATACGCAGTATTTT. Translated: CASSLGQGAYTDTQYF. The rearrangement joins TRBV5-1 to TRBJ2-3; 10 bases are a match to TRBD1. V lost 0 bases, J lost 2 bases, and 3 bases stayed unmatched. CDR1 and CDR2 from the germline V gene are SGHRS and YFSETQ. The CDR3 is 16 residues long.